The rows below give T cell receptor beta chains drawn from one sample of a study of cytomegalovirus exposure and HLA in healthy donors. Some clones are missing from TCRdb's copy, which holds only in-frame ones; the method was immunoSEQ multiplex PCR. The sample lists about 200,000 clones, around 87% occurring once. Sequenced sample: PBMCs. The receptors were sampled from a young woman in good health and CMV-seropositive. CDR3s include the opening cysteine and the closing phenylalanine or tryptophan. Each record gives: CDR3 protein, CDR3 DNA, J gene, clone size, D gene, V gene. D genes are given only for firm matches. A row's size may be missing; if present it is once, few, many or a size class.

cdr3_aa: CASSPSPGTGFYEQYF
cdr3_nt: TGCGCCAGCAGCCCCTCTCCCGGGACAGGCTTCTACGAGCAGTACTTC
j_call: TRBJ2-7
clone_size: -
d_call: TRBD1
v_call: TRBV5-1

cdr3_aa: CASSVTGTGVARNQPQHF
cdr3_nt: TGTGCCAGCAGCGTCACCGGGACAGGGGTCGCTCGGAATCAGCCCCAGCATTTT
j_call: TRBJ1-5
clone_size: -
d_call: TRBD1
v_call: TRBV5-6

cdr3_aa: CASSRQGKRFEQFF
cdr3_nt: TGTGCCAGCAGCCGACAGGGGAAACGTTTTGAGCAGTTCTTC
j_call: TRBJ2-1
clone_size: -
d_call: TRBD1
v_call: TRBV7-2

cdr3_aa: CASSSQATSGNTIYF
cdr3_nt: TGTGCCAGCAGTTCCCAGGCCACCTCTGGAAACACCATATATTTT
j_call: TRBJ1-3
clone_size: few
d_call: -
v_call: TRBV28

cdr3_aa: CASSSRVNQPQHF
cdr3_nt: TGTGCCAGCAGTAGCAGGGTCAATCAGCCCCAGCATTTT
j_call: TRBJ1-5
clone_size: once
d_call: -
v_call: TRBV6-1

cdr3_aa: CSVEEGPEGPGGELFF
cdr3_nt: TGCAGCGTTGAAGAAGGACCGGAGGGCCCCGGCGGGGAGCTGTTTTTT
j_call: TRBJ2-2
clone_size: -
d_call: -
v_call: TRBV29-1

cdr3_aa: CASSAGGGRTLYNEQFF
cdr3_nt: TGCGCCAGCAGCGCGGGGGGTGGGCGTACACTCTACAATGAGCAGTTCTTC
j_call: TRBJ2-1
clone_size: -
d_call: TRBD2
v_call: TRBV4-1

cdr3_aa: CASSVDGATYEQYF
cdr3_nt: TGTGCCAGCAGCGTAGACGGTGCCACCTACGAGCAGTACTTC
j_call: TRBJ2-7
clone_size: -
d_call: -
v_call: TRBV9

cdr3_aa: CATPPGGRNTEAFF
cdr3_nt: TGTGCCACGCCCCCAGGGGGCCGGAACACTGAAGCTTTCTTT
j_call: TRBJ1-1
clone_size: -
d_call: -
v_call: TRBV21-1

cdr3_aa: CASRSWRATGQETQYF
cdr3_nt: TGTGCCAGCAGATCCTGGAGGGCAACGGGGCAAGAGACCCAGTACTTC
j_call: TRBJ2-5
clone_size: once
d_call: -
v_call: TRBV11-2

cdr3_aa: CASSIDRGTGELFF
cdr3_nt: TGTGCCAGTAGTATTGACAGGGGAACCGGGGAGCTGTTTTTT
j_call: TRBJ2-2
clone_size: -
d_call: TRBD1
v_call: TRBV19

cdr3_aa: CASSFSPLRTGALSGANVLTF
cdr3_nt: TGTGCCAGCAGTTTTTCCCCCCTCAGGACAGGGGCCCTCTCTGGGGCCAACGTCCTGACTTTC
j_call: TRBJ2-6
clone_size: -
d_call: TRBD1
v_call: TRBV27

cdr3_aa: CSVETGVIYGYTF
cdr3_nt: TGCAGCGTTGAGACAGGCGTTATCTATGGCTACACCTTC
j_call: TRBJ1-2
clone_size: -
d_call: -
v_call: TRBV29-1

cdr3_aa: CASHPTSSYEQYF
cdr3_nt: TGTGCCAGCCACCCGACTAGCTCCTACGAGCAGTACTTC
j_call: TRBJ2-7
clone_size: -
d_call: -
v_call: TRBV27

cdr3_aa: CASSPGTSGRSTYEQYF
cdr3_nt: TGTGCCAGCAGCCCTGGGACTAGCGGGAGATCAACCTACGAGCAGTACTTC
j_call: TRBJ2-7
clone_size: -
d_call: TRBD2
v_call: TRBV5-4

cdr3_aa: CASSTGQTNTEAFF
cdr3_nt: TGCGCCAGCAGCACGGGACAGACGAACACTGAAGCTTTCTTT
j_call: TRBJ1-1
clone_size: once
d_call: TRBD1
v_call: TRBV5-1

cdr3_aa: CASSRKGLLEHYEQYF
cdr3_nt: TGTGCCAGCAGCCGAAAGGGACTCCTAGAGCACTACGAGCAGTACTTC
j_call: TRBJ2-7
clone_size: once
d_call: -
v_call: TRBV5-4

cdr3_aa: CASSVGGNEETQYF
cdr3_nt: TGTGCCAGCAGCGTAGGAGGCAACGAAGAGACCCAGTACTTC
j_call: TRBJ2-5
clone_size: -
d_call: -
v_call: TRBV9

cdr3_aa: CASRRSARSYEQYF
cdr3_nt: TGTGCCAGTAGGCGATCGGCTAGGTCCTACGAGCAGTACTTC
j_call: TRBJ2-7
clone_size: -
d_call: -
v_call: TRBV19

cdr3_aa: CAWDDRGSDTGELFF
cdr3_nt: TGTGCCTGGGACGACAGGGGCTCGGACACCGGGGAGCTGTTTTTT
j_call: TRBJ2-2
clone_size: -
d_call: TRBD1
v_call: TRBV30

cdr3_aa: CASSGRDRDYNEQFF
cdr3_nt: TGTGCCAGCAGCGGGCGGGACAGGGATTACAATGAGCAGTTCTTC
j_call: TRBJ2-1
clone_size: -
d_call: TRBD1
v_call: TRBV5-4

cdr3_aa: CASSPLGGLGDEQFF
cdr3_nt: TGTGCCAGCAGCCCCCTAGGGGGCTTGGGGGATGAGCAGTTCTTC
j_call: TRBJ2-1
clone_size: -
d_call: TRBD1
v_call: TRBV4-2

cdr3_aa: CASSIPEGALAPDTQYF
cdr3_nt: TGTGCCAGCAGTATCCCCGAGGGGGCGTTAGCCCCAGATACGCAGTATTTT
j_call: TRBJ2-3
clone_size: -
d_call: TRBD1
v_call: TRBV2

cdr3_aa: CASSVVPSGIGGTDTQYF
cdr3_nt: TGTGCCAGCAGCGTAGTTCCTAGCGGGATTGGTGGTACAGATACGCAGTATTTT
j_call: TRBJ2-3
clone_size: -
d_call: TRBD2
v_call: TRBV9

cdr3_aa: CASSPKRISYNEQFF
cdr3_nt: TGTGCCAGCAGCCCCAAGCGGATCTCCTACAATGAGCAGTTCTTC
j_call: TRBJ2-1
clone_size: few
d_call: -
v_call: TRBV9

cdr3_aa: CASSLPTQGKVTDTQYF
cdr3_nt: TGCGCCAGCAGCTTGCCGACCCAGGGGAAGGTTACAGATACGCAGTATTTT
j_call: TRBJ2-3
clone_size: once
d_call: -
v_call: TRBV5-1

cdr3_aa: CASSFPPTGKGIHEQYF
cdr3_nt: TGTGCCAGCAGTTTCCCGCCGACAGGGAAGGGGATCCACGAGCAGTACTTC
j_call: TRBJ2-7
clone_size: -
d_call: TRBD1
v_call: TRBV28

cdr3_aa: CASSPTLGTGSGEQFF
cdr3_nt: TGTGCCAGCAGCCCGACGCTCGGGACAGGGTCTGGTGAGCAGTTCTTC
j_call: TRBJ2-1
clone_size: -
d_call: TRBD1
v_call: TRBV28

cdr3_aa: CASSQVKGYEQYF
cdr3_nt: TGCGCCAGCAGCCAAGTAAAGGGGTACGAGCAGTACTTC
j_call: TRBJ2-7
clone_size: -
d_call: -
v_call: TRBV4-1

cdr3_aa: CASGLDGGAVIGELFF
cdr3_nt: TGTGCTAGTGGTTTGGACGGGGGGGCAGTCATTGGGGAGCTGTTTTTT
j_call: TRBJ2-2
clone_size: once
d_call: TRBD2
v_call: TRBV12-5

cdr3_aa: CSAVGTEAFF
cdr3_nt: TGCAGCGCCGTCGGCACTGAAGCTTTCTTT
j_call: TRBJ1-1
clone_size: -
d_call: -
v_call: TRBV29-1

cdr3_aa: CASGLVPEGIGQPQHF
cdr3_nt: TGTGCTAGTGGTTTGGTACCGGAGGGTATAGGGCAGCCCCAGCATTTT
j_call: TRBJ1-5
clone_size: once
d_call: -
v_call: TRBV12-5